Following are 30 T cell receptor beta chains from one sample sequenced in a study of OX40 agonist ivuxolimab in advanced cancers. TCRdb's copy holds only in-frame clones and misses some; the assay was immunoSEQ multiplex PCR. The sample has more than 45,000 clones, roughly 84% seen once; the top ten hold 9.9%. The material was CD4+ or CD8+ T cells sorted from blood, obtained in a trial of the OX40 agonist ivuxolimab. The source is an adult with an advanced solid tumor such as melanoma, head and neck, liver or kidney cancer.

V is TRBV12-5 and J is TRBJ1-1; D gene unclear. Germline V CDR1 and CDR2: LGHNT, FRNRAP. The length of the CDR3 is 12 residues. V dropped 5 bases and J dropped 6 bases, with 10 bases sitting between them. Here the CDR3 DNA reads TGTGCTAGTGGTCTAGAACAAGCTGAAGCTTTCTTT. Its translation is CASGLEQAEAFF.

The CDR3 nucleotides are TGTGCCAGCAGCTTTGAGTCAGTTACCTATGGCTACACCTTC. This sequence encodes CASSFESVTYGYTF. The chain recombines TRBV5-8 with TRBJ1-2, with D unresolved. Per germline, CDR1 SGHTS and CDR2 YDEGEE. The V end was cut by 2 bases, the J end by 4 bases, with 12 bases between. The CDR3 contains 14 residues.

This CDR3 reads CASRGASGTYEQYF. The DNA for the CDR3 is TGTGCCAGCAGGGGGGCTAGCGGGACTTACGAGCAGTACTTC. The chain links TRBV28 to TRBJ2-7; 9 bases agree with TRBD2. The J segment lost 4 bases and the V segment lost 6 bases, leaving 7 bases of the junction unmatched. The CDR3 runs 14 residues. CDR1 MDHEN and CDR2 SYDVKM come from the germline V gene.

Worth noting for this clone: The junction and the germline gene differ at one end; a read error may be behind it. The chain uses TRBV5-4 and TRBJ2-1, with TRBD2 identical over 14 bases. This CDR3 is 17 amino acids long. Germline CDR1 reads SGHNT; CDR2 reads YYREEE (reference sequence). This CDR3 reads CASRLAGTSGRRDEQFF. The CDR3 region has the DNA TGTGCCAGCAGGTTGGCCGGGACTAGCGGGAGAAGGGATGAGCAGTTCTTC. The complete variable domain, with remaining parts taken from reference TRBV5-4 and TRBJ2-1, reads ETGVTQSPTHLIKTRGQQVTLRCSSQSGHNTVSWYQQALGQGPQFIFQYYREEENGRGNFPPRFSGLQFPNYSSELNVNALELDDSALYLCASRLAGTSGRRDEQFFGPGTRLTVL.

The rearrangement uses TRBV5-4 and TRBJ1-1, with 7 bases lining up with TRBD1. From germline, CDR1 is SGHNT and CDR2 YYREEE (reference sequence). The ends lost 4 bases at V and 5 bases at J; junction bases unmatched: 11. This CDR3 is built from 15 residues. As DNA, the CDR3 is TGTGCCAGCAGCGAGGGACAGCGACGACAAACTGAAGCTTTCTTT. The encoded protein is CASSEGQRRQTEAFF. Supplemented by reference TRBV5-4 and TRBJ1-1, the full variable domain reads ETGVTQSPTHLIKTRGQQVTLRCSSQSGHNTVSWYQQALGQGPQFIFQYYREEENGRGNFPPRFSGLQFPNYSSELNVNALELDDSALYLCASSEGQRRQTEAFFGQGTRLTVV.

The CDR3 is CASSLRLAGDKTGELFF. The CDR3 nucleotides read TGTGCCAGCAGCCTGCGACTAGCGGGAGATAAAACCGGGGAGCTGTTTTTT. J is TRBJ2-2 and V is TRBV7-8; 12 bases are a match to TRBD2. This CDR3 comprises 17 residues. Germline lookup yields CDR1 SGHVS and CDR2 FQNEAQ. With 5 bases clipped from V and 5 bases from J, the junction kept 9 bases outside the gene matches.

This sequence joins TRBV2 and TRBJ2-2; D is unresolved. Germline lookup yields CDR1 SNHLY and CDR2 FYNNEI. CDR3 length: 13 residues. V was shortened by 6 bases and J by 5 bases, with 10 bases between the two germline ends. CDR3 protein: CASREARTGELFF. The CDR3 DNA is TGTGCCAGCAGAGAGGCCAGAACCGGGGAGCTGTTTTTT. Drawing the rest from reference TRBV2 and TRBJ2-2, the complete variable domain is EPEVTQTPSHQVTQMGQEVILRCVPISNHLYFYWYRQILGQKVEFLVSFYNNEISEKSEIFDDQFSVERPDGSNFTLKIRSTKLEDSAMYFCASREARTGELFFGEGSRLTVL.

The chain employs TRBV30 and TRBJ2-3; D remains ambiguous. Per germline, CDR1 GTSNPN and CDR2 SVGIG (reference sequence). V lost 2 bases to trimming and J lost 2 bases, with 2 bases between them. The CDR3 runs to 11 residues. CDR3 nucleotides: TGTGCCTGGAGTTCCACAGATACGCAGTATTTT. This sequence encodes CAWSSTDTQYF.

This chain uses TRBV30 with TRBJ1-4; 10 bases are shared with TRBD1. J lost 10 bases, V lost 1 base, and 0 bases had no gene match. This CDR3 is 12 amino acids long. The germline gives CDR1 GTSNPN, CDR2 SVGIG (reference sequence). The CDR3 DNA is TGTGCCTGGAGTGGGACAGGGGGAAAACTGTTTTTT. Translation gives CAWSGTGGKLFF.

In its sample, this clone was seen a few times. The chain links TRBV4-1 to TRBJ2-4; D possibly corresponds to TRBD2 (5 bases). The germline V gene has CDR1 MGHRA and CDR2 YSYEKL. This CDR3 has 15 amino acids. Trimming stripped 1 base from V and 0 bases from J, with 7 bases between. The CDR3 here is CASSQGAGAKNIQYF. CDR3 sequence (DNA): TGCGCCAGCAGCCAAGGGGCGGGAGCCAAAAACATTCAGTACTTC.

Regarding this clone: Different DNA sequences within this sample yield the same CDR3. V and J are TRBV28 and TRBJ2-1; D ambiguous. Looked up from germline, CDR1 is MDHEN and CDR2 is SYDVKM. The CDR3 is 12 amino acids. V was trimmed by 6 bases and J by 9 bases, leaving 12 bases between them. The CDR3 sequence: CASSPLVSEQFF. The CDR3 bases are TGTGCCAGCAGCCCACTGGTGAGTGAGCAGTTCTTC.

The CDR3 DNA reads as TGTGCCAGCAGAAGGGAGTTGACTTTAACCGGGGAGCTGTTTTTT. Protein: CASRRELTLTGELFF. The J gene is TRBJ2-2, the V gene TRBV28, with a weak D call TRBD2 (5 bases). The germline V gene encodes CDR1 MDHEN and CDR2 SYDVKM. The CDR3 sequence is 15 residues long. V was pared by 6 bases and J by 5 bases, with 16 bases between.

This sequence joins TRBV10-3 and TRBJ2-3; 11 bases line up with TRBD2. Per germline, CDR1 ENHRY and CDR2 SYGVKD. Trimming cost V 0 bases and J 3 bases; bases outside gene matches: 2. This CDR3 is 16 amino acids long. CDR3 region: CAISESTSGRTDTQYF. Written as DNA, the CDR3 is TGTGCCATCAGTGAGTCCACTAGCGGGAGAACAGATACGCAGTATTTT.

The rearrangement joins TRBV28 to TRBJ2-5; 10 bases line up with TRBD2. J gave up 5 bases and V 3 bases, and 6 bases lay outside the gene matches. The germline V gene encodes CDR1 MDHEN and CDR2 SYDVKM. The CDR3 runs to 15 residues. The CDR3 protein is CASSFLAGAVETQYF. CDR3 bases: TGTGCCAGCAGTTTCCTAGCGGGAGCGGTGGAGACCCAGTACTTC.

The chain joins TRBV19 to TRBJ2-1, with D tentatively TRBD1 (6 bases). V lost 1 base to trimming and J lost 0 bases, with 10 bases between them. CDR1 is LNHDA and CDR2 is SQIVND in the germline V gene (reference sequence). The CDR3 is made up of 16 amino acids. CDR3 sequence reads: CASSIVRTDSYNEQFF. For the CDR3, the DNA is TGTGCCAGTAGTATAGTGAGGACAGACTCCTACAATGAGCAGTTCTTC.

The chain uses TRBV4-2 and TRBJ2-7; D unclear. Germline V gene lookup returns CDR1 LGHNA and CDR2 YNFKEQ. V shed 1 base and J shed 6 bases, with 7 bases lying between them. CDR3 size: 12 residues. The CDR3 is CASSQAGIEQYF. For the CDR3, the DNA is TGTGCCAGCAGCCAAGCTGGGATCGAGCAGTACTTC.

This clone was seen only once. This chain connects TRBV28 to TRBJ1-2; D remains ambiguous. Trimming cost V 7 bases and J 0 bases, with 9 bases left between them. Per germline, CDR1 MDHEN and CDR2 SYDVKM. CDR3 size: 13 residues. The CDR3: CASNRGANYGYTF. CDR3 DNA sequence: TGTGCCAGCAACCGAGGCGCTAACTATGGCTACACCTTC.

The gene calls are TRBV18 and TRBJ2-2, with 12 bases lining up with TRBD2. CDR3 length: 16 residues. CDR1 and CDR2 (germline): KGHSH, LQKENI. V shed 6 bases and J 2 bases; nucleotides not matched to a gene: 4. The CDR3 reads CASSETSGRNTGELFF. The CDR3 DNA is TGTGCCAGCTCGGAGACTAGCGGGAGAAACACCGGGGAGCTGTTTTTT.

The chain is built from TRBV5-4 and TRBJ1-1; TRBD1 might be the D (6 bases). Per the germline V gene, CDR1 is SGHNT and CDR2 is YYREEE (reference sequence). The CDR3 extends over 15 amino acids. The V gene lost 0 bases and the J gene lost 1 base, with 10 bases spanning the gap. CDR3 sequence: CASSLGGQTNTEAFF. In nucleotides, the CDR3 is TGTGCCAGCAGCTTGGGGGGGCAGACGAACACTGAAGCTTTCTTT.

The CDR3 DNA is TGTGCCAGCAGTACCTCCGGGACCGTCGGAAACACCATATATTTT. Residues: CASSTSGTVGNTIYF. The J gene is TRBJ1-3, the V gene TRBV28, with D perhaps matching TRBD1 (5 bases). The length of the CDR3 is 15 residues. The V and J ends lost 5 bases and 4 bases respectively, with 15 bases between them. CDR1 and CDR2 (germline): MDHEN, SYDVKM.

The V gene is TRBV6-1, the J gene TRBJ2-3, with D possibly matching TRBD2 (6 bases). With 6 bases removed from V and 0 bases from J, the gap between germline ends came to 13 bases. The germline CDR1 and CDR2 sequences are MNHNS and SASEGT. The CDR3 is 15 residues long. The CDR3 DNA is TGTGCCAGCAGACGAACGGGGGTTAGCACAGATACGCAGTATTTT. Protein sequence: CASRRTGVSTDTQYF.

The genes are TRBV18 and TRBJ2-3; D might be TRBD1 (6 bases). V dropped 3 bases and J dropped 3 bases, with 13 bases sitting between them. Germline V lookup: CDR1 KGHSH, CDR2 LQKENI. The CDR3 length is 15 residues. The CDR3 protein is CASSPTGGQTDTQYF. CDR3 DNA: TGTGCCAGCTCACCGACAGGCGGACAGACAGATACGCAGTATTTT.

The sample holds a few counts of this clone. The chain carries TRBV7-3 and TRBJ1-2, with D possibly being TRBD1 (5 bases). V was clipped by 2 bases and J by 4 bases, with 11 bases between them. The germline V gene encodes CDR1 SGHTA and CDR2 FQGTGA. There are 14 residues in the CDR3. For the CDR3, the DNA is TGTGCCAGCAGCTTAGGTGGGGACGGCTATGGCTACACCTTC. The encoded protein is CASSLGGDGYGYTF.

This sequence joins TRBV6-1 and TRBJ1-4; TRBD1 is a possible D gene (6 bases). Germline-derived CDR1 and CDR2 are MNHNS and SASEGT. V lost 5 bases to trimming and J lost 7 bases, with 11 bases between them. CDR3 length: 13 amino acids. The CDR3 is CASSPQGSEKLFF. The CDR3 DNA reads TGTGCCAGCAGTCCACAGGGTAGTGAAAAACTGTTTTTT.

The CDR3 sequence is CASSFPGAGPGTEAFF. The CDR3 bases are TGTGCCAGCAGTTTTCCGGGCGCAGGGCCGGGGACTGAAGCTTTCTTT. The V gene is TRBV28, the J gene TRBJ1-1; a possible D gene is TRBD1 (5 bases). This CDR3 has 16 amino acids. V was cut by 3 bases and J by 5 bases, with 19 bases left in between. The germline gives CDR1 MDHEN, CDR2 SYDVKM.

The rearrangement uses TRBV9 and TRBJ2-3; 7 nucleotides line up with TRBD1. CDR3 size: 15 residues. V dropped 4 bases and J dropped 3; count of bases not matched to a gene: 8. Germline CDR1 reads SGDLS; CDR2 reads YYNGEE. CDR3 coding DNA: TGTGCCAGCAGCTACAGGGGCGCCTTAACAGATACGCAGTATTTT. Translation: CASSYRGALTDTQYF.

The chain couples TRBV4-2 to TRBJ1-3, with D tentatively TRBD1 (6 bases). The CDR3 loop spans 14 amino acids. Per the germline V gene, CDR1 is LGHNA and CDR2 is YNFKEQ. The ends were cut back, 4 bases at V and 2 bases at J, with 9 bases in the middle. In DNA, the CDR3 is TGTGCCAGCAGCCCCTACAGGGCTGGAAACACCATATATTTT. Encoded protein: CASSPYRAGNTIYF.

This chain connects TRBV7-2 to TRBJ2-5; TRBD1 matches at 9 bases. The CDR3 has 14 amino acids. The V and J ends lost 5 bases and 4 bases, in that order; junction bases with no gene match: 5. Germline values: CDR1 SGHTA, CDR2 FQGNSA. CDR3 in DNA: TGTGCCAGCAGCGGGGGACAGGGAGGAGAGACCCAGTACTTC. Amino acids: CASSGGQGGETQYF.

This chain connects TRBV18 to TRBJ2-6; 8 bases fit TRBD2. The germline V gene encodes CDR1 KGHSH and CDR2 LQKENI. Unmatched junction bases numbered 6, after V lost 2 bases and J lost 0 bases. This CDR3 is built from 18 residues. This CDR3 reads CASSPSLAGFSGANVLTF. The DNA for the CDR3 is TGTGCCAGCTCACCATCCCTAGCGGGTTTCTCTGGGGCCAACGTCCTGACTTTC.

V usage is TRBV7-6 and J usage is TRBJ1-5; 7 bases are shared with TRBD1. The CDR3 covers 14 residues. The V and J ends lost 6 bases and 5 bases, in that order; junction bases with no gene match: 7. Germline assignment: CDR1 SGHVS and CDR2 FNYEAQ. The CDR3 coding sequence is TGTGCCAGCAGTGCAAGACAGGGAGATCAGCCCCAGCATTTT. Amino acids: CASSARQGDQPQHF.